This passage covers 17 T cell receptor beta chains from one sample sequenced in a study of T cell responses to AZD1222 COVID-19 vaccine. Generated by immunoSEQ multiplex PCR, the TCRdb table keeps only in-frame clones and is missing some. This table has some 120,000 clones, 93% appearing once. The starting material was peripheral blood, obtained on day 0 of AZD1222 vaccination. The receptors shown here come from an adult in good health.

The J gene is TRBJ1-3, the V gene TRBV28; no reliable D call. The CDR3 spans 14 residues. Trimming took off 6 bases at V and 4 bases at J, with 13 bases between the two ends. Germline loops: CDR1 MDHEN, CDR2 SYDVKM. CDR3 region: CASRSPTPGNTIYF. CDR3 bases: TGTGCCAGCAGATCCCCGACACCAGGAAACACCATATATTTT.

The gene calls are TRBV2 and TRBJ2-1; 12 bases align to TRBD2. Unmatched junction bases numbered 1, after V lost 2 bases and J lost 5 bases. The CDR3 is 15 amino acids. Per germline, CDR1 SNHLY and CDR2 FYNNEI. The CDR3: CASSERTSGDNEQFF. Here the CDR3 DNA reads TGTGCCAGCAGTGAAAGGACTAGCGGGGACAATGAGCAGTTCTTC.

The rearrangement links TRBV15 to TRBJ1-2; D uncertain. Germline-derived CDR1 and CDR2 are LNHNV and YYDKDF (reference sequence). Trimming shortened V by 1 base and J by 4 bases, and 10 bases separated the two germline ends. The CDR3 runs 14 residues. The CDR3 sequence is CATSRGGGPYGYTF. In nucleotides, the CDR3 is TGTGCCACCAGCAGAGGAGGAGGCCCCTATGGCTACACCTTC.

This chain uses TRBV10-3 with TRBJ2-7, with a possible D match to TRBD2 (5 bases). The CDR3 contains 16 residues. V dropped 6 bases and J dropped 0 bases, with 18 bases sitting between them. In germline, CDR1 is ENHRY, CDR2 SYGVKD. CDR3: CAISGVMVSSSYEQYF. The CDR3 nucleotides are TGTGCCATCAGCGGGGTGATGGTATCCAGCTCCTACGAGCAGTACTTC.

This chain joins TRBV12-5 and TRBJ2-3; tentative D call: TRBD1 (6 bases). The germline gives CDR1 LGHNT, CDR2 FRNRAP. V was pared by 5 bases and J by 11 bases, with 23 bases between. The length of the CDR3 is 15 residues. CDR3 loop: CASGLQGHGQGEQYF. The CDR3 nucleotides read TGTGCTAGTGGTCTCCAGGGACACGGCCAGGGAGAGCAGTATTTT.

The V gene is TRBV28, the J gene TRBJ1-5; no clear D. CDR3 size: 12 residues. Trimming left V 4 bases short and J 5 bases short, with 6 bases between. From germline, CDR1 is MDHEN and CDR2 SYDVKM. DNA for the CDR3: TGTGCCAGCAGTTGGAGTCATCAGCCCCAGCATTTT. Amino acid sequence: CASSWSHQPQHF.

This clone was picked up one time. V gene TRBV11-2 combines with J gene TRBJ1-1; the D gene is possibly TRBD1 (6 bases). The CDR3 is made up of 14 amino acids. Trimming left V 5 bases short and J 4 bases short, with 14 bases between. In germline, CDR1 is SGHAT, CDR2 FQNNGV. The CDR3 DNA reads as TGTGCCAGCAGCAATTTACAGGGATTCACTGAAGCTTTCTTT. Protein product: CASSNLQGFTEAFF.

The chain couples TRBV30 to TRBJ1-2, with no clear D. Germline CDR1 is GTSNPN and CDR2 is SVGIG (reference sequence). Trimming took off 0 bases at V and 8 bases at J, with 7 bases between the two ends. This CDR3 is 11 amino acids long. The CDR3 DNA follows: TGTGCCTGGAGTGTACACAAGGGCTACACCTTC. This encodes CAWSVHKGYTF.

This chain links TRBV3-1 (or the pseudogene TRBV3-2) with TRBJ2-2, with a weak D call TRBD2 (6 bases). The CDR3 consists of 14 residues. Trimming left V 3 bases short and J 6 bases short, with 11 bases between. Germline values: CDR1 LGHDT, CDR2 YNNKEL (reference sequence). CDR3 residues: CASSHSSVPGELFF. Here the CDR3 DNA reads TGTGCCAGCAGCCACTCTAGCGTCCCCGGGGAGCTGTTTTTT.

The chain links TRBV10-1 to TRBJ1-6; no firm D call. This CDR3 spans 13 amino acids. V was pared by 3 bases and J by 8 bases, with 8 bases between. Germline CDR1 and CDR2: WNHNN and SYGVQD (reference sequence). CDR3 DNA sequence: TGCGCCAGCAGTGAATTCCCTGATTCACCCCTCCACTTT. Encoded protein: CASSEFPDSPLHF.

J is TRBJ1-4 and V is TRBV19, with D possibly TRBD1 on 6 matching bases. The length of the CDR3 is 15 residues. The V and J ends lost 3 bases and 8 bases respectively, with 16 bases between them. CDR1 LNHDA and CDR2 SQIVND come from the germline V gene (reference sequence). CDR3 sequence: CASSIGPGAREKLFF. DNA for the CDR3: TGTGCCAGTAGTATCGGGCCGGGGGCGAGGGAAAAACTGTTTTTT.

The chain joins TRBV9 to TRBJ2-5, with a tentative D call TRBD2 (6 bases). Trimming pared 0 bases from V and 2 bases from J, leaving 14 bases between. The CDR3 runs to 16 residues. CDR1 SGDLS and CDR2 YYNGEE come from the germline V gene. The CDR3 sequence is CASSVAVEGGQETQYF. The CDR3 coding sequence is TGTGCCAGCAGCGTAGCGGTGGAGGGAGGACAAGAGACCCAGTACTTC.

The V call is TRBV6-1, the J call TRBJ1-2; possibly TRBD1 for D (5 bases). The CDR3 has 15 amino acids. V was pared by 2 bases and J by 5 bases, with 15 bases between. The germline gives CDR1 MNHNS, CDR2 SASEGT. CDR3 coding DNA: TGTGCCAGCAGTGAACAGGGAGGTAGGGCATATGGCTACACCTTC. Residues: CASSEQGGRAYGYTF.

CDR3 amino acids: CASSYMRGETQYF. The DNA of the CDR3 is TGTGCCAGTAGTTACATGAGAGGAGAGACCCAGTACTTC. The rearrangement uses TRBV19 and TRBJ2-5, with D uncertain. The CDR3 is made up of 13 amino acids. Germline V gives CDR1 LNHDA, CDR2 SQIVND (reference sequence). Trimming pared 5 bases from V and 4 bases from J, leaving 11 bases between.

The J gene is TRBJ2-1, the V gene TRBV2; 9 bases fit TRBD1. This CDR3 spans 12 amino acids. V lost 5 bases to trimming and J lost 13 bases; unmatched junction nucleotides: 6. Germline V gives CDR1 SNHLY, CDR2 FYNNEI. The CDR3 is CASSLTGGHQFF. DNA for the CDR3: TGTGCCAGCAGTTTAACAGGGGGCCACCAGTTCTTC.

V is TRBV18 and J is TRBJ2-2; D may match TRBD1 or TRBD2 (6 bases each). Germline-derived CDR1 and CDR2 are KGHSH and LQKENI. V was trimmed by 5 bases and J by 4 bases, leaving 17 bases between them. The CDR3 runs to 16 residues. CDR3 sequence (DNA): TGTGCCAGCTCAGGTGTCGGGGGCGCTATCACCGGGGAGCTGTTTTTT. It translates to CASSGVGGAITGELFF.

The chain has TRBV28 and TRBJ2-3; 9 bases are a match to TRBD2. Trimming at V came to 1 base and at J to 4 bases, leaving 15 bases not matched to a gene. This CDR3 is built from 19 residues. CDR1 and CDR2 from the germline V gene are MDHEN and SYDVKM. For the CDR3, the DNA is TGTGCCAGCAGTTTATTTCGGCGGGAGGGCACTTCGGACGCAGATACGCAGTATTTT. Amino acids: CASSLFRREGTSDADTQYF.